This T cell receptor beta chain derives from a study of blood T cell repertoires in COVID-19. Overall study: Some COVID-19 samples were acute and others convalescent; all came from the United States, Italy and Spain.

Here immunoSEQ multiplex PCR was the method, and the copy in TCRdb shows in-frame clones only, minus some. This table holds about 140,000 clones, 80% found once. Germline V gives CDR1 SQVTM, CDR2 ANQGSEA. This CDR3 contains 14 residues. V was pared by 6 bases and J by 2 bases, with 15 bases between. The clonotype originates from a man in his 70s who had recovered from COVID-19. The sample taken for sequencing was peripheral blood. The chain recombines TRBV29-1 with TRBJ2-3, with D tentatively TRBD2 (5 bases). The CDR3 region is CSVTPTTNTDTQYF. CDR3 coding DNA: TGCAGCGTCACCCCGACTACAAACACAGATACGCAGTATTTT.